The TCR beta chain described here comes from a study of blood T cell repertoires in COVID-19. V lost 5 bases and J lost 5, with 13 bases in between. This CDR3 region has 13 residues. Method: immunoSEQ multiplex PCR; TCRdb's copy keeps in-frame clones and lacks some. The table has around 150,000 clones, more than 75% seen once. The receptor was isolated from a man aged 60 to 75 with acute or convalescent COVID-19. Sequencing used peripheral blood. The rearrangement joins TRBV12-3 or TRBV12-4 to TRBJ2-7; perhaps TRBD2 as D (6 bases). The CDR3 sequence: CASSPGWTNEQYF. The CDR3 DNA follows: TGTGCCAGCAGTCCAGGATGGACTAACGAGCAGTACTTC.